The 23 T cell receptor beta chains below come from one sample, sequenced in a study of T cell clonotyping in hematopoietic cell transplantation. Only in-frame clones appear in the TCRdb table, and some are missing; sequencing was by immunoSEQ multiplex PCR. The sample holds 15,000 or so clones, about 57% seen once. Material: PBMCs, obtained 30 days after allogeneic stem cell transplant. Receptors originate from a male patient in his forties or fifties who had an allogeneic stem cell transplant from an unrelated donor, so T cells may come from the graft donor. Some clones in this sample may be carry-over from other donors' samples.

This clone was recorded a few times. The CDR3 DNA follows: TGCGCCAGCAGCCAAGATTCAGATTCACCCCTCCACTTT. Its translation: CASSQDSDSPLHF. This chain uses TRBV4-1 with TRBJ1-6, with D unclear. V lost 0 bases and J 8 bases, leaving 5 bases between the germline ends. Germline assignment: CDR1 MGHRA and CDR2 YSYEKL. The CDR3 has 13 residues.

This chain uses TRBV7-2 with TRBJ2-7; possibly TRBD1 or TRBD2 for D (6 bases each). Germline V gene lookup returns CDR1 SGHTA and CDR2 FQGNSA. The CDR3 consists of 13 residues. Trimming removed 5 bases at V and 0 bases at J, with 8 bases between. The CDR3 nucleotides read TGTGCCAGCAGCCCGGGGGCCTCCTACGAGCAGTACTTC. Amino acid sequence: CASSPGASYEQYF. Variable domain in full (rest from reference TRBV7-2 and TRBJ2-7): GAGVSQSPSNKVTEKGKDVELRCDPISGHTALYWYRQSLGQGLEFLIYFQGNSAPDKSGLPSDRFSAERTGGSVSTLTIQRTQQEDSAVYLCASSPGASYEQYFGPGTRLTVT.

The chain employs TRBV6-5 and TRBJ1-1; no clear D. Looked up from germline, CDR1 is MNHEY and CDR2 is SVGAGI. Trimming took off 7 bases at V and 3 bases at J, with 12 bases between the two ends. This CDR3 spans 13 amino acids. This CDR3 reads CASISIDDTEAFF. In nucleotides, the CDR3 is TGTGCCAGCATCTCTATTGACGACACTGAAGCTTTCTTT.

The chain recombines TRBV4-1 with TRBJ1-4; no reliable D call. Looked up from germline, CDR1 is MGHRA and CDR2 is YSYEKL. The germline V and J ends were trimmed by 3 bases and 9 bases, with 11 bases remaining between them. The CDR3 has 13 amino acids. The CDR3 DNA follows: TGCGCCAGCAGCCAGGGGATCACCCAAAAACTGTTTTTT. Protein sequence: CASSQGITQKLFF.

The CDR3 DNA reads as TGTGCCACCGAGGGGAGATCTGCAACTAATGAAAAACTGTTTTTT. It specifies CATEGRSATNEKLFF. The rearrangement uses TRBV28 and TRBJ1-4; tentatively, D is TRBD1 (5 bases). Germline-derived CDR1 and CDR2 are MDHEN and SYDVKM. CDR3 length equals 15 residues. Trimming pared 10 bases from V and 0 bases from J, leaving 15 bases between.

V and J are TRBV6-6 and TRBJ1-6; tentative D call: TRBD1 (5 bases). Germline V gene sequence: CDR1 MNHNY, CDR2 SVGAGI (reference sequence). V lost 4 bases and J 7 bases, leaving 17 bases between the germline ends. The CDR3 runs 16 residues. DNA for the CDR3: TGTGCCAGCAGTTCCGCAACCGGGACGGGAAATTCACCCCTCCACTTT. It specifies CASSSATGTGNSPLHF.

Only a few counts were recorded for this clone. CDR3: CSVGFGGTDTQYF. The CDR3, as DNA: TGCAGCGTTGGTTTCGGGGGCACAGATACGCAGTATTTT. V and J are TRBV29-1 and TRBJ2-3, with TRBD2 as a possible D gene (5 bases). Germline V gene data show CDR1 as SQVTM and CDR2 as ANQGSEA. Trimming left V 4 bases short and J 1 base short, with 9 bases between. This CDR3 is 13 amino acids long.

The chain recombines TRBV5-6 with TRBJ2-5; 7 bases line up with TRBD2. The germline gives CDR1 SGHDT, CDR2 YYEEEE. The CDR3 has 13 residues. Trimming cost V 7 bases and J 1 base; bases outside gene matches: 4. The CDR3 is CASSRGVQETQYF. For the CDR3, the DNA is TGTGCCAGCTCACGGGGGGTCCAAGAGACCCAGTACTTC. Looking up the rest from reference TRBV5-6 and TRBJ2-5 gives the full variable domain: DAGVTQSPTHLIKTRGQQVTLRCSPKSGHDTVSWYQQALGQGPQFIFQYYEEEERQRGNFPDRFSGHQFPNYSSELNVNALLLGDSALYLCASSRGVQETQYFGPGTRLLVL.

In its sample, this clone was seen once. V usage is TRBV7-9 and J usage is TRBJ1-5; no clear D gene. V was clipped by 5 bases and J by 6 bases, with 8 bases between them. The CDR3 has 12 residues. Per the germline V gene, CDR1 is SEHNR and CDR2 is FQNEAQ (reference sequence). CDR3: CASSRTGQPQHF. The DNA of the CDR3 is TGTGCCAGCAGCAGAACGGGTCAGCCCCAGCATTTT.

The chain joins TRBV28 to TRBJ1-5; no definite D call. The length of the CDR3 is 18 residues. The V and J ends lost 0 bases and 3 bases respectively, with 18 bases between them. Germline V CDR1 and CDR2: MDHEN, SYDVKM. CDR3 coding DNA: TGTGCCAGCAGTTTATGGTCCGGGCAGGCCAGGTTCAATCAGCCCCAGCATTTT. Its protein product is CASSLWSGQARFNQPQHF.

The V gene is TRBV28, the J gene TRBJ1-5; no clear D. The CDR3 extends over 15 amino acids. Looked up from germline, CDR1 is MDHEN and CDR2 is SYDVKM. Trimming removed 5 bases from V and 2 bases from J, with 13 bases in between. CDR3 amino acids: CASSPRRQGNQPQHF. The CDR3 DNA reads as TGTGCCAGCAGTCCACGCCGGCAGGGCAATCAGCCCCAGCATTTT.

In DNA, the CDR3 is TGTGCCTGGAGTCCGGCTCAGGGGATGAACACTGAAGCTTTCTTT. It specifies CAWSPAQGMNTEAFF. This rearrangement joins TRBV30 to TRBJ1-1; TRBD1 is a possible D gene (6 bases). The CDR3 extends over 15 amino acids. Germline loops: CDR1 GTSNPN, CDR2 SVGIG (reference sequence). V shed 2 bases and J shed 0 bases, with 13 bases lying between them.

The J gene is TRBJ2-7, the V gene TRBV4-2; 7 bases are a match to TRBD1. The CDR3 is 14 amino acids. Trimming took 4 bases from V and 2 from J; bases not matched to a gene: 5. Germline lookup yields CDR1 LGHNA and CDR2 YNFKEQ. The CDR3 region has the DNA TGTGCCAGCAGCCCTCAGGGGGTGCCCTACGAGCAGTACTTC. Translated, it gives CASSPQGVPYEQYF.

The V call is TRBV5-6, the J call TRBJ1-2, with no clear D. Trimming removed 4 bases at V and 4 bases at J, with 11 bases between. The germline V gene has CDR1 SGHDT and CDR2 YYEEEE. The CDR3 length is 13 residues. The CDR3 sequence is CASSPRITYGYTF. The CDR3 region has the DNA TGTGCCAGCAGCCCTAGGATCACCTATGGCTACACCTTC.

This sequence joins TRBV28 and TRBJ2-7; D unclear. Germline V gene data show CDR1 as MDHEN and CDR2 as SYDVKM. V lost 4 bases and J lost 5, with 6 bases in between. The CDR3 totals 11 residues. The CDR3 nucleotides read TGTGCCAGCAGTTCCGGAGACGAGCAGTACTTC. Its translation is CASSSGDEQYF. Variable domain in full (rest from reference TRBV28 and TRBJ2-7): DVKVTQSSRYLVKRTGEKVFLECVQDMDHENMFWYRQDPGLGLRLIYFSYDVKMKEKGDIPEGYSVSREKKERFSLILESASTNQTSMYLCASSSGDEQYFGPGTRLTVT.

The CDR3 sequence: CASSQVTVPGELFF. Here the CDR3 DNA reads TGCGCCAGCAGCCAAGTGACAGTTCCCGGGGAGCTGTTTTTT. The V gene is TRBV4-3, the J gene TRBJ2-2; tentative D call: TRBD1 (5 bases). Between the trimmed V and J ends, which lost 1 base and 6 bases, there was a span of 9 bases. The CDR3 is made up of 14 amino acids. Germline-derived CDR1 and CDR2 are LGHNA and YSLEER.

The V call is TRBV30, the J call TRBJ1-2; D call uncertain. The V gene lost 4 bases and the J gene lost 2 bases, with 8 bases spanning the gap. The CDR3 is 12 residues long. Germline V gene sequence: CDR1 GTSNPN, CDR2 SVGIG (reference sequence). The CDR3 is CAWMSGNYGYTF. For the CDR3, the DNA is TGTGCCTGGATGTCTGGAAACTATGGCTACACCTTC.

This clone rates as medium-sized (0.01 to 0.1%). The chain employs TRBV4-3 and TRBJ1-1; no clear D gene. CDR1 and CDR2 (germline): LGHNA, YSLEER. The length of the CDR3 is 13 residues. The V end lost 0 bases, the J end lost 8 bases, and 10 bases lay between the germline ends. CDR3 in DNA: TGCGCCAGCAGCCAAGAGGCGGAAACCGAAGCTTTCTTT. Amino acid sequence: CASSQEAETEAFF.

This clone was recorded a few times. The chain recombines TRBV7-2 with TRBJ2-7; D remains unclear. CDR1 and CDR2 (germline): SGHTA, FQGNSA. The length of the CDR3 is 14 residues. The V end lost 3 bases, the J end lost 0 bases, and 9 bases lay between the germline ends. DNA of the CDR3: TGTGCCAGCAGCTTGGACCGTCGCTCCTACGAGCAGTACTTC. Amino acids: CASSLDRRSYEQYF.

The chain combines TRBV27 with TRBJ2-1, with TRBD1 as a possible D gene (5 bases). CDR3 length: 14 residues. Germline values: CDR1 MNHEY, CDR2 SMNVEV (reference sequence). V was trimmed by 3 bases and J by 6 bases, leaving 12 bases between them. This CDR3 is CASSLMTARNEQFF. CDR3 DNA sequence: TGTGCCAGCAGTTTGATGACAGCTCGCAATGAGCAGTTCTTC.

The chain is built from TRBV4-1 and TRBJ2-3; D unresolved. Trimming took off 2 bases at V and 0 bases at J, with 9 bases between the two ends. Germline V lookup: CDR1 MGHRA, CDR2 YSYEKL. The CDR3 has 15 residues. Written as DNA, the CDR3 is TGCGCCAGCAGCCAATATACAGCTAGCACAGATACGCAGTATTTT. Its translation: CASSQYTASTDTQYF.

The V and J genes are TRBV30 and TRBJ2-2; TRBD2 might be the D (6 bases). The CDR3 consists of 15 residues. V lost 8 bases and J 1 base, leaving 17 bases between the germline ends. CDR1 is GTSNPN and CDR2 is SVGIG in the germline V gene (reference sequence). Here the CDR3 reads CARAGLAGNTGELFF. As DNA, the CDR3 is TGTGCCCGGGCGGGGTTGGCGGGGAACACCGGGGAGCTGTTTTTT. Together with reference TRBV30 and TRBJ2-2, the CDR3 gives the full variable domain: SQTIHQWPATLVQPVGSPLSLECTVEGTSNPNLYWYRQAAGRGLQLLFYSVGIGQISSEVPQNLSASRPQDRQFILSSKKLLLSDSGFYLCARAGLAGNTGELFFGEGSRLTVL.

This sequence joins TRBV28 and TRBJ2-1, with D perhaps being TRBD1 or TRBD2 (5 bases each). The CDR3 covers 17 residues. V shed 5 bases and J shed 8 bases, with 25 bases lying between them. Germline V gene lookup returns CDR1 MDHEN and CDR2 SYDVKM. This chain's CDR3 is CASSRGSGPGQGDEQFF. CDR3 DNA sequence: TGTGCCAGCAGTCGAGGCAGCGGCCCCGGCCAAGGGGATGAGCAGTTCTTC. Using reference TRBV28 and TRBJ2-1 for the parts outside the CDR3, the full variable domain is DVKVTQSSRYLVKRTGEKVFLECVQDMDHENMFWYRQDPGLGLRLIYFSYDVKMKEKGDIPEGYSVSREKKERFSLILESASTNQTSMYLCASSRGSGPGQGDEQFFGPGTRLTVL.